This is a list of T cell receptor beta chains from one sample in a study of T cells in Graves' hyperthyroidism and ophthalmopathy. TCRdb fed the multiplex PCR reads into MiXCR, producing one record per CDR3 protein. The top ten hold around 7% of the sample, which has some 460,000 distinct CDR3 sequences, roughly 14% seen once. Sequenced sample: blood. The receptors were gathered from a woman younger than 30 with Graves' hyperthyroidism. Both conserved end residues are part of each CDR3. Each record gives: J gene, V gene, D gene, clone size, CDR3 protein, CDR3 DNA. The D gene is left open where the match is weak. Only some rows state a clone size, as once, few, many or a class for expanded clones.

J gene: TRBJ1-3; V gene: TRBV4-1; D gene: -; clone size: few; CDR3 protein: CASRQQVSGNTIYF; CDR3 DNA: TGCGCCAGCAGACAACAGGTTTCTGGAAACACCATATATTTT
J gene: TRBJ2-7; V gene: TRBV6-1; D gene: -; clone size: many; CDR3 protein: CASNTGGLLISYEQYF; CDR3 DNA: TGTGCCAGCAACACAGGGGGACTACTGATCTCCTACGAGCAGTACTTC
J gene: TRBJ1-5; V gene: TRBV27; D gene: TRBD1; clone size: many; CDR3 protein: CASRRQGANQPQHF; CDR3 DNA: TGTGCCAGCAGGCGGCAGGGGGCCAATCAGCCCCAGCATTTT
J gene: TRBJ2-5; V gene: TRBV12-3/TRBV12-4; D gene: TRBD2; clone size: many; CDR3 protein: CASSFKAGGTQYF; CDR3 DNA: TGTGCCAGCAGTTTTAAGGCGGGGGGGACCCAGTACTTC
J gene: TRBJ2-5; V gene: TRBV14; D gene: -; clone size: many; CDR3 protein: CASSQVLRGRGLLQETQYF; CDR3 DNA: TGTGCCAGCAGCCAAGTTCTTCGCGGCAGGGGACTTCTCCAAGAGACCCAGTACTTC
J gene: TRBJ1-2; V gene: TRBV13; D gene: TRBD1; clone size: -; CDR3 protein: CASSLGLLETGDGYTF; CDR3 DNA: TGTGCCAGCAGCTTAGGCTTGCTTGAGACAGGGGATGGCTACACCTTC
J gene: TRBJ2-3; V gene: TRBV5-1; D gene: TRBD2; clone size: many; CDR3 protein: CASSLGLAGVSDTQYF; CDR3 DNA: TGCGCCAGCAGCTTGGGCCTAGCGGGAGTGTCGGATACGCAGTATTTT
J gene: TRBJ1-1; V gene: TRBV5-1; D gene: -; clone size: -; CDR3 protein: CASSPWEGTHLGTEAFF; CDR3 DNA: TGCGCCAGCAGCCCCTGGGAGGGGACCCACTTGGGCACTGAAGCTTTCTTT
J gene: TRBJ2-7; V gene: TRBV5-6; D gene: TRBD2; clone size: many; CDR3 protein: CASRLAGADEQYF; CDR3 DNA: TGTGCCAGCAGACTAGCGGGGGCTGACGAGCAGTACTTC
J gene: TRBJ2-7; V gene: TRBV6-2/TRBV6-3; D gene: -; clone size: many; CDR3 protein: CASQGFLYEQYF; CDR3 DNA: TGTGCCAGTCAGGGGTTCCTCTACGAGCAGTACTTC
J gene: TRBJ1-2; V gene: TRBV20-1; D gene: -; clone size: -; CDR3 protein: CSARDQGRGYGYTF; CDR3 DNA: TGCAGTGCTAGAGATCAAGGCAGGGGCTATGGCTACACCTTC
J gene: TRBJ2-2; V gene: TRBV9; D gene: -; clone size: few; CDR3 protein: CASSPRLDETGELFF; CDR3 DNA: TGTGCCAGCAGCCCCAGACTAGACGAAACCGGGGAGCTGTTTTTT
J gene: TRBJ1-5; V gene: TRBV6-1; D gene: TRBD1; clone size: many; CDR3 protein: CASSDFSGTGSQPQHF; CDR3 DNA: TGTGCCAGCAGTGACTTCTCAGGGACAGGGAGTCAGCCCCAGCATTTT
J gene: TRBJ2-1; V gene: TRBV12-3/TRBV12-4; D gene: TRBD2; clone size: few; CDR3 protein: CASSLRTSANNEQFF; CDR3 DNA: TGTGCCAGCAGTCTCAGGACTAGCGCCAACAATGAGCAGTTCTTC
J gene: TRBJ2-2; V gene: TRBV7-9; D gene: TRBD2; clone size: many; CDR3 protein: CANSASSGANTGELFF; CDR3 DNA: TGTGCCAACAGCGCCTCTAGCGGGGCGAACACCGGGGAGCTGTTTTTT
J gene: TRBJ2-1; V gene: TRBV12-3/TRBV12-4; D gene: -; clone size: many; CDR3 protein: CASSLDGGLYNEQFF; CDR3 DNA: TGTGCCAGCAGTTTAGACGGCGGCCTTTACAATGAGCAGTTCTTC
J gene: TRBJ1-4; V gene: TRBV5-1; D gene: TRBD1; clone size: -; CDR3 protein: CASSFYSSGQANEKLFF; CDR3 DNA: TGCGCCAGCAGCTTCTACTCCTCAGGACAGGCGAATGAAAAACTGTTTTTT
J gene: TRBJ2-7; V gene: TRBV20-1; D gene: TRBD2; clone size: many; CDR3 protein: CSARPRTSGRSLYEQYF; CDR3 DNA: TGCAGTGCTAGACCTCGGACTAGCGGGAGGTCCCTCTACGAGCAGTACTTC
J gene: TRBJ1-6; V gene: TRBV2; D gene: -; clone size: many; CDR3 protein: CARGGQNSYNSPLHF; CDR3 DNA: TGTGCCAGGGGGGGGCAGAACTCCTATAATTCACCCCTCCACTTT
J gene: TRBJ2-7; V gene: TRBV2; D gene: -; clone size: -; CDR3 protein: CASSLWEHGNYEQYF; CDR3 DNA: TGTGCCAGCAGCCTCTGGGAACATGGGAACTACGAGCAGTACTTC
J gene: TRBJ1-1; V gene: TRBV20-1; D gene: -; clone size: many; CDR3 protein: CSARDPGGSNTEAFF; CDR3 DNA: TGCAGTGCTAGAGATCCGGGCGGATCGAACACTGAAGCTTTCTTT
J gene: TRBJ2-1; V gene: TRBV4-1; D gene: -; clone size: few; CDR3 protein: CASSQVANEQFF; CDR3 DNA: TGCGCCAGCAGCCAAGTGGCCAATGAGCAGTTCTTC
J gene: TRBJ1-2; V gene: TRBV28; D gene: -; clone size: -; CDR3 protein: CASRPVGDYGYTF; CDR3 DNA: TGTGCCAGCAGGCCTGTGGGTGACTATGGCTACACCTTC
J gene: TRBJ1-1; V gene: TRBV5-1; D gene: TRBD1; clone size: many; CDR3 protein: CASSLFSRGLTEAFF; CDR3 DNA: TGCGCCAGCAGCTTATTCTCCAGGGGGCTTACTGAAGCTTTCTTT
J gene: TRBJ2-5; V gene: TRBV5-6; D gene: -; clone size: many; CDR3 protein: CASSLRVLGGETQYF; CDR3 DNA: TGTGCCAGCAGCCTCCGGGTCCTTGGGGGGGAGACCCAGTACTTC
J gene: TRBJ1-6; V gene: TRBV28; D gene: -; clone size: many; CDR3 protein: CASSLATAIYSPLHF; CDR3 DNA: TGTGCCAGCAGTCTAGCGACAGCTATTTATTCACCCCTCCACTTT
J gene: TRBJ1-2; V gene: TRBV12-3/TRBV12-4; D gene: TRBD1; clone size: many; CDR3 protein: CASSLAGGKGYTF; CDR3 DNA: TGTGCCAGCAGTTTAGCAGGGGGCAAAGGCTACACCTTC
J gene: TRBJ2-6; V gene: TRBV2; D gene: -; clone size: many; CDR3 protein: CASVVSGANVLTF; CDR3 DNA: TGTGCCAGCGTCGTCTCTGGGGCCAACGTCCTGACTTTC
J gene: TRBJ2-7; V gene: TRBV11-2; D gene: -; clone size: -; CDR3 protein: CASSRVQQGTPEQYF; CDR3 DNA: TGTGCCAGCAGTCGCGTACAGCAGGGTACTCCCGAGCAGTACTTC
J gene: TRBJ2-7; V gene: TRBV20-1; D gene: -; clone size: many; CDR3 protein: CSAPTVSYEQYF; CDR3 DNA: TGCAGTGCTCCGACTGTCTCCTACGAGCAGTACTTC
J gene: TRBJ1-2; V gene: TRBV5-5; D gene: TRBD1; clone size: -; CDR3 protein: CASSVGTGLNYGYTF; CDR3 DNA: TGTGCCAGCAGCGTAGGGACAGGGTTAAACTATGGCTACACCTTC
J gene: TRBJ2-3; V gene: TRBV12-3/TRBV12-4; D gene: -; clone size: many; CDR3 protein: CASSFRQSTDTQYF; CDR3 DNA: TGTGCCAGCAGCTTCCGACAGAGCACAGATACGCAGTATTTT
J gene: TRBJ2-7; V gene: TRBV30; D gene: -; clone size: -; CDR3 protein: CAWISRGHYEQYF; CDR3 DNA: TGTGCCTGGATATCCAGGGGCCACTACGAGCAGTACTTC
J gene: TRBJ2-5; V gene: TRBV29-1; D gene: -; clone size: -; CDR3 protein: CSAGGGGRQETQYF; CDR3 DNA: TGCAGCGCCGGTGGGGGCGGTCGGCAAGAGACCCAGTACTTC
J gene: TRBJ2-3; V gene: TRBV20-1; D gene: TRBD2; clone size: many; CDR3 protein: CSAILLRTSGTDTQYF; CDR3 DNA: TGCAGTGCTATACTGTTGCGGACTAGCGGAACAGATACGCAGTATTTT
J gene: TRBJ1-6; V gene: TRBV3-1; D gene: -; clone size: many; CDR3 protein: CASSHGDTRSPLHF; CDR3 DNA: TGTGCCAGCAGCCACGGGGACACCAGATCACCCCTCCACTTT
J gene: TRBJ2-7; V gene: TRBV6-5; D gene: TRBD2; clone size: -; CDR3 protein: CASSSAPLAGAHLRHEQYF; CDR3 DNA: TGTGCCAGCAGTTCCGCCCCTCTAGCGGGGGCCCACCTTAGACACGAGCAGTACTTC
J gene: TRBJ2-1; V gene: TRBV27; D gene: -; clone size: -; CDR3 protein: CASSENNNEQFF; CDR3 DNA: TGTGCCAGCAGCGAAAACAACAATGAGCAGTTCTTC
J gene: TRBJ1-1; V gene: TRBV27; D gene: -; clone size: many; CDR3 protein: CASSLSPSFPEAFF; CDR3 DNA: TGTGCCAGCAGTTTATCCCCATCCTTCCCTGAAGCTTTCTTT
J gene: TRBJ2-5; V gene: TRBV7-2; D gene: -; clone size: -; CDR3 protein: CASSLGGKGPQETQYF; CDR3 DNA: TGTGCCAGCAGCTTAGGGGGGAAGGGGCCTCAAGAGACCCAGTACTTC
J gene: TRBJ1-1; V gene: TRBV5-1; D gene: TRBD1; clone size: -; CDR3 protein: CASSFDPAQGAGTEAFF; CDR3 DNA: TGCGCCAGCAGCTTCGATCCGGCACAGGGGGCTGGCACTGAAGCTTTCTTT
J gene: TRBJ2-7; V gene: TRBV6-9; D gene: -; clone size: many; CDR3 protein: CASSYGVYEQYF; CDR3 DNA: TGTGCCAGCAGTTATGGGGTCTACGAGCAGTACTTC
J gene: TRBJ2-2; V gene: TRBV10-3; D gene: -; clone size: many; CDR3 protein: CATRGGLHRELFF; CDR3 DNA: TGTGCCACTAGGGGGGGCCTCCACCGGGAGCTGTTTTTT
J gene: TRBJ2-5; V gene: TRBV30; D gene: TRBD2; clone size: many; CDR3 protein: CAWTSGRSQETQYF; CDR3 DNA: TGTGCCTGGACTAGCGGGAGGTCTCAAGAGACCCAGTACTTC
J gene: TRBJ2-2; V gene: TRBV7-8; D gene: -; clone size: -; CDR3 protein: CASSFFYRGFGGTGELFF; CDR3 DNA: TGTGCCAGCAGCTTTTTTTATAGGGGCTTCGGGGGCACCGGGGAGCTGTTTTTT
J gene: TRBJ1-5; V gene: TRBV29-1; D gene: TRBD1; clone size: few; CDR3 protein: CSASIQGGNQPQHF; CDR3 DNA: TGCAGCGCTTCTATTCAGGGGGGCAATCAGCCCCAGCATTTT